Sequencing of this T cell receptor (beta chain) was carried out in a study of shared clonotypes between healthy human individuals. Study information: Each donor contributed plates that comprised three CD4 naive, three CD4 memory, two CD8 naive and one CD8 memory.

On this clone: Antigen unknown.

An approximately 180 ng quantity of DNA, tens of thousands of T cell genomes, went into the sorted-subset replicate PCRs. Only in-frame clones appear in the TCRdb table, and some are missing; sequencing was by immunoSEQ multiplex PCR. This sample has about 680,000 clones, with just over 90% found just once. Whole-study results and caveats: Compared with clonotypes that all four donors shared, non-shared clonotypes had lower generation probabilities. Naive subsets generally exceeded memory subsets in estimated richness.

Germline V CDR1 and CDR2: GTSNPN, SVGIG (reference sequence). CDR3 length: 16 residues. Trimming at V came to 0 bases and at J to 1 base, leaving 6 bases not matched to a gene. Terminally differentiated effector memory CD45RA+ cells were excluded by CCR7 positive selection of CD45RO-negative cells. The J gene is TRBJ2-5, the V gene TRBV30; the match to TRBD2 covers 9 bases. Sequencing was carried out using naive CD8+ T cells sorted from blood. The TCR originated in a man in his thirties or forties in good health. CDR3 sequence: CAWSVYAGGGQETQYF. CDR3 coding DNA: TGTGCCTGGAGTGTATATGCGGGAGGGGGCCAAGAGACCCAGTACTTC.